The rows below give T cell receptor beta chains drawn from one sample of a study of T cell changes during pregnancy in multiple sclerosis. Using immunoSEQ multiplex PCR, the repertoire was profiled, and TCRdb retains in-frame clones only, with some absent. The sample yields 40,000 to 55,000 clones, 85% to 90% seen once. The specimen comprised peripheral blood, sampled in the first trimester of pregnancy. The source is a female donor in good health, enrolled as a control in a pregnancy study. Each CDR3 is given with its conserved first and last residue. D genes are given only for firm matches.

CDR3 protein: CASTSSGNTIYF
D gene: NA
J gene: TRBJ1-3
V gene: TRBV2

CDR3 protein: CAISELDSDKFF
D gene: NA
J gene: TRBJ2-1
V gene: TRBV10-3

CDR3 protein: CASSGRQGNSPLHF
D gene: TRBD1
J gene: TRBJ1-6
V gene: TRBV6-5

CDR3 protein: CASSQEAGLHQETQYF
D gene: NA
J gene: TRBJ2-5
V gene: TRBV23-1

CDR3 protein: CASSLVGRADGYTF
D gene: NA
J gene: TRBJ1-2
V gene: TRBV5-1

CDR3 protein: CASSYPRAGEGKVLKPYNEQFF
D gene: TRBD2
J gene: TRBJ2-1
V gene: TRBV27

CDR3 protein: CASRTGTGGLQETQYF
D gene: TRBD1
J gene: TRBJ2-5
V gene: TRBV11-1

CDR3 protein: CASSLDLNQPQHF
D gene: NA
J gene: TRBJ1-5
V gene: TRBV11-2

CDR3 protein: CAWRRGNTGELFF
D gene: NA
J gene: TRBJ2-2
V gene: TRBV30

CDR3 protein: CASSYRGFGNEQFF
D gene: TRBD1
J gene: TRBJ2-1
V gene: TRBV7-8

CDR3 protein: CASSTGDVQETQYF
D gene: NA
J gene: TRBJ2-5
V gene: TRBV5-6

CDR3 protein: CASSQPLTGLSGNTIYF
D gene: NA
J gene: TRBJ1-3
V gene: TRBV4-2

CDR3 protein: CASSEALPTLQETQYF
D gene: NA
J gene: TRBJ2-5
V gene: TRBV2

CDR3 protein: CASSFGLAGAQEQYF
D gene: TRBD2
J gene: TRBJ2-7
V gene: TRBV5-6

CDR3 protein: CASSSGGSGFF
D gene: TRBD1
J gene: TRBJ2-1
V gene: TRBV2

CDR3 protein: CASSLVGGPYEQYF
D gene: NA
J gene: TRBJ2-7
V gene: TRBV11-2

CDR3 protein: CASTKGETGVDEKLFF
D gene: TRBD1
J gene: TRBJ1-4
V gene: TRBV2

CDR3 protein: CASSPLAGGFYEQYF
D gene: TRBD2
J gene: TRBJ2-7
V gene: TRBV7-9

CDR3 protein: CAISEGRTGRTDTQYF
D gene: TRBD1
J gene: TRBJ2-3
V gene: TRBV10-3

CDR3 protein: CAWSRQGYEQYF
D gene: NA
J gene: TRBJ2-7
V gene: TRBV30

CDR3 protein: CASSLEAGRSNTEAFF
D gene: NA
J gene: TRBJ1-1
V gene: TRBV5-6

CDR3 protein: CASSLLAGQNTGELFF
D gene: TRBD2
J gene: TRBJ2-2
V gene: TRBV7-3

CDR3 protein: CASSKGQNTGELFF
D gene: NA
J gene: TRBJ2-2
V gene: TRBV14

CDR3 protein: CASSLDAGYYEQYF
D gene: NA
J gene: TRBJ2-7
V gene: TRBV5-5

CDR3 protein: CASSRSGLAGVNNEQFF
D gene: TRBD2
J gene: TRBJ2-1
V gene: TRBV7-6

CDR3 protein: CASLSRRLANTEAFF
D gene: NA
J gene: TRBJ1-1
V gene: TRBV19

CDR3 protein: CASRRGGGDSNQPQHF
D gene: NA
J gene: TRBJ1-5
V gene: TRBV19

CDR3 protein: CASSSGQGGSTDTQYF
D gene: NA
J gene: TRBJ2-3
V gene: TRBV7-9

CDR3 protein: CASSESLFGVEEAFF
D gene: NA
J gene: TRBJ1-1
V gene: TRBV25-1

CDR3 protein: CTSSQDLAGVPFCYEQFF
D gene: NA
J gene: TRBJ2-1
V gene: TRBV1

CDR3 protein: CASSFRTGSTGELFF
D gene: TRBD1
J gene: TRBJ2-2
V gene: TRBV5-4

CDR3 protein: CATSSGSQETQYF
D gene: NA
J gene: TRBJ2-5
V gene: TRBV15